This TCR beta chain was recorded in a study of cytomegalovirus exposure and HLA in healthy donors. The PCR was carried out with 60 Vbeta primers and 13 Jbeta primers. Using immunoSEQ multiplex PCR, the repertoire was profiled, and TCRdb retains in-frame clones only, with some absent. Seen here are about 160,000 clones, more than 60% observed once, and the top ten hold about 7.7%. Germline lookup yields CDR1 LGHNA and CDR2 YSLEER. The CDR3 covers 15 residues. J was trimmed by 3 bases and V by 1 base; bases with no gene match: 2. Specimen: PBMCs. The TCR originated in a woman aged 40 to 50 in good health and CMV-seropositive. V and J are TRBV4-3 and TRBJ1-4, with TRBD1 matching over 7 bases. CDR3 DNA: TGCGCCAGCAGCCAAGGACAGGGCCCTAATGAAAAACTGTTTTTT. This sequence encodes CASSQGQGPNEKLFF.